The 22 T cell receptor beta chains below all came from one sample that was sequenced in a study of T cells expressing NK-cell markers. From the 5' RACE reads, TCRdb lists one entry per CDR3 protein and no DNA. The table lists 550,000 or so distinct CDR3 sequences, with around 3.3% in the top ten. Source material: blood T cells: a sorted CD56 or NKG2C T cell subset, CD4+ or CD8+ T cells, or bulk PBMC T cells (not recorded which). These TCRs come from a man aged 18 to 29 in good health.

The chain employs TRBV7-9 and TRBJ2-5; TCRdb calls TRBD1, which cannot be checked without DNA. This CDR3 is 15 amino acids long. The germline CDR1 and CDR2 sequences are SEHNR and FQNEAQ (reference sequence). The CDR3 sequence: CASSPTDREKETQYF.

CDR3 sequence reads: CASSFTGWADTQYF. This chain links TRBV5-1 with TRBJ2-3; TCRdb outputs TRBD1, but without DNA this stays unchecked. This CDR3 is built from 14 residues. CDR1 SGHRS and CDR2 YFSETQ come from the germline V gene.

This chain connects TRBV3-1 to TRBJ2-7; TCRdb lists TRBD1, though no DNA is available to test this call. This CDR3 region has 17 residues. CDR1 and CDR2 (germline): LGHDT, YNNKEL (reference sequence). The CDR3 loop reads CASSQISDPRGSYEQYF.

The V call is TRBV7-3, the J call TRBJ2-5; with no DNA, the TCRdb D assignment of TRBD2 cannot be verified. The CDR3 length is 15 residues. In germline, CDR1 is SGHTA, CDR2 FQGTGA. The chain's CDR3 is CASSWGSGGQETQYF. Drawing the rest from reference TRBV7-3 and TRBJ2-5, the complete variable domain is GAGVSQTPSNKVTEKGKYVELRCDPISGHTALYWYRQSLGQGPEFLIYFQGTGAADDSGLPNDRFFAVRPEGSVSTLKIQRTERGDSAVYLCASSWGSGGQETQYFGPGTRLLVL.

The chain couples TRBV7-2 to TRBJ2-3; no DNA is available, so the TRBD2 call from TCRdb remains unchecked. In germline, CDR1 is SGHTA, CDR2 FQGNSA. This CDR3 contains 14 residues. CDR3 sequence: CASSPGLAGDTQYF.

The chain recombines TRBV12-3 or TRBV12-4 with TRBJ1-5; no DNA is available, so the TRBD1 call from TCRdb remains unchecked. CDR3 length: 14 amino acids. CDR3 residues: CASSTGGALQPQHF.

The rearrangement uses TRBV12-3 or TRBV12-4 and TRBJ2-1. This CDR3 has 15 amino acids. CDR3 residues: CASSRLSQAGGEQFF.

J is TRBJ2-3 and V is TRBV29-1; lacking DNA, the TRBD1 call made by TCRdb goes unchecked. Germline lookup yields CDR1 SQVTM and CDR2 ANQGSEA. This CDR3 is 14 amino acids long. CDR3: CSTSPGVGTDTQYF.

The genes are TRBV25-1 and TRBJ2-5; the D gene TCRdb calls, TRBD2, cannot be checked with no DNA. This CDR3 is 16 amino acids long. Germline loops: CDR1 MGHDK, CDR2 SYGVNS. The CDR3 sequence is CASRGLARDLQETQYF.

The chain is built from TRBV4-1 and TRBJ1-1. The CDR3 length is 15 residues. In germline, CDR1 is MGHRA, CDR2 YSYEKL. CDR3 protein: CASSPWWGGGSEAFF.

The chain is built from TRBV5-1 and TRBJ2-1; TCRdb's D call of TRBD2 is untestable without DNA. This CDR3 region has 16 residues. Germline-derived CDR1 and CDR2 are SGHRS and YFSETQ. This CDR3 reads CASMVGGQSSYNEQFF.

The chain carries TRBV5-5 and TRBJ2-5; TCRdb's D call, TRBD2, is unchecked because there is no DNA. The CDR3 is 13 amino acids. Germline lookup yields CDR1 SGHKS and CDR2 YYEKEE (reference sequence). The CDR3 loop is CASELQRYETQYF.

This rearrangement joins TRBV11-2 to TRBJ1-1; there is no DNA to check the TCRdb D call of TRBD1. The CDR3 spans 12 residues. In germline, CDR1 is SGHAT, CDR2 FQNNGV. The CDR3 loop is CASSSRGNEAFF.

V is TRBV6-2 or TRBV6-3 and J is TRBJ2-3; TCRdb reports TRBD2, a call that lacks DNA to check it against. The CDR3 loop spans 14 amino acids. Germline V lookup: CDR1 MNHEY, CDR2 SVGEGT. CDR3 amino acids: CASTGSGRSDTQYF.

V gene TRBV24-1 combines with J gene TRBJ2-1; TCRdb's D gene call, TRBD1, goes unchecked for lack of DNA. Germline V gene lookup returns CDR1 KGHDR and CDR2 SFDVKD. The CDR3 runs to 14 residues. CDR3 loop: CATSFRTGVNEQFF.

This chain links TRBV10-2 with TRBJ1-1; without DNA, the TCRdb call of TRBD1 cannot be checked. The CDR3 has 15 amino acids. Germline lookup yields CDR1 WSHSY and CDR2 SAAADI. The CDR3 spells CASKIRGTVNTEAFF.

V and J are TRBV7-2 and TRBJ2-2; the D call from TCRdb, TRBD1, cannot be confirmed without DNA. Germline V lookup: CDR1 SGHTA, CDR2 FQGNSA. The CDR3 has 15 amino acids. The CDR3 region is CASSSDRLRTGELFF. Together with reference TRBV7-2 and TRBJ2-2, the CDR3 gives the full variable domain: GAGVSQSPSNKVTEKGKDVELRCDPISGHTALYWYRQSLGQGLEFLIYFQGNSAPDKSGLPSDRFSAERTGGSVSTLTIQRTQQEDSAVYLCASSSDRLRTGELFFGEGSRLTVL.

The rearrangement links TRBV11-2 to TRBJ2-1; TCRdb lists TRBD2, though no DNA is available to test this call. The length of the CDR3 is 14 residues. Germline loops: CDR1 SGHAT, CDR2 FQNNGV. CDR3 region: CASSLGPLAGEQFF.

The CDR3 sequence: CASSPLRRKIETQYF. V usage is TRBV11-2 and J usage is TRBJ2-5. The CDR3 extends over 15 amino acids. Germline CDR1 and CDR2: SGHAT and FQNNGV.

The chain has TRBV29-1 and TRBJ2-1; as DNA is missing, the TRBD2 call by TCRdb cannot be tested. Per germline, CDR1 SQVTM and CDR2 ANQGSEA. The CDR3 is 15 amino acids. The CDR3 sequence is CSVGFSGTRGNEQFF.

The chain couples TRBV29-1 to TRBJ2-7; without DNA, the TCRdb call of TRBD1 cannot be checked. Looked up from germline, CDR1 is SQVTM and CDR2 is ANQGSEA. The CDR3 contains 12 residues. The CDR3 loop reads CSVVGRTYEQYF.

The rearrangement joins TRBV28 to TRBJ2-7; the TCRdb D gene call, TRBD1, has no DNA to confirm it. Germline V gives CDR1 MDHEN, CDR2 SYDVKM. The CDR3 runs 17 residues. The CDR3 reads CASSSTPRAGGGYEQYF. The full variable domain, with the rest looked up from reference TRBV28 and TRBJ2-7, is DVKVTQSSRYLVKRTGEKVFLECVQDMDHENMFWYRQDPGLGLRLIYFSYDVKMKEKGDIPEGYSVSREKKERFSLILESASTNQTSMYLCASSSTPRAGGGYEQYFGPGTRLTVT.